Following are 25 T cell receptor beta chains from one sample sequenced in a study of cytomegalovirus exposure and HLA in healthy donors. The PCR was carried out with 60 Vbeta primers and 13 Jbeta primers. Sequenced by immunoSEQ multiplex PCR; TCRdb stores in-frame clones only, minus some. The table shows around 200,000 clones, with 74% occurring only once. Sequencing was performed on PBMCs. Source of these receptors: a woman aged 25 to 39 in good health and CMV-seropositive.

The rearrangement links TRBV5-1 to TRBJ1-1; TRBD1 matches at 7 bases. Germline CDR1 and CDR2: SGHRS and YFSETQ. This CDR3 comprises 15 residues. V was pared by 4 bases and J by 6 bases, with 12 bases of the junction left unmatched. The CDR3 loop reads CASSRGLRDLAEAFF. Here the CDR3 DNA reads TGCGCCAGCAGCAGGGGGCTCCGCGATTTGGCTGAAGCTTTCTTT. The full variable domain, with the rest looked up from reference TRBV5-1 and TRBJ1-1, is KAGVTQTPRYLIKTRGQQVTLSCSPISGHRSVSWYQQTPGQGLQFLFEYFSETQRNKGNFPGRFSGRQFSNSRSEMNVSTLELGDSALYLCASSRGLRDLAEAFFGQGTRLTVV.

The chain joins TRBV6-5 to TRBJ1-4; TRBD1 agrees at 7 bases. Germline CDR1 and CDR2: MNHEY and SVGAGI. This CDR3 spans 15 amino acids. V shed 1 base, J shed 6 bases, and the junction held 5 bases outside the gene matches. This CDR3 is CASSYFGQADEKLFF. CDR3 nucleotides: TGTGCCAGCAGTTACTTTGGACAGGCGGATGAAAAACTGTTTTTT.

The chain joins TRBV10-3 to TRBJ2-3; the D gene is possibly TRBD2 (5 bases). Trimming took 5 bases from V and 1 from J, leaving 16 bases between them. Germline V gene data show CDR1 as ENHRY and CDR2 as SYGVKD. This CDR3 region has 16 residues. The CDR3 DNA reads TGTGCCATCAGTCCGGAGGCTATGAGGGGCACAGATACGCAGTATTTT. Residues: CAISPEAMRGTDTQYF.

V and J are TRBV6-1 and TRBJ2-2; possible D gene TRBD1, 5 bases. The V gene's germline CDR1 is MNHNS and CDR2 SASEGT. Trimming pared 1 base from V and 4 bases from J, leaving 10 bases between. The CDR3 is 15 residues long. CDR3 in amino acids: CASSEVPGFTGELFF. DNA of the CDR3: TGTGCCAGCAGTGAAGTCCCAGGGTTCACCGGGGAGCTGTTTTTT.

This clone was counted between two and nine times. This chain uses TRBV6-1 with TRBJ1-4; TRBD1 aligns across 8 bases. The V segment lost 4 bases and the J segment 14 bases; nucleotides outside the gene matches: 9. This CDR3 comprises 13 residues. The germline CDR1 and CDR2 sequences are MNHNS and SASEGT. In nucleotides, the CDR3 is TGTGCCAGCAGTGTTGGGACAGGCCTCCAGCTGTTTTTT. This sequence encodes CASSVGTGLQLFF.

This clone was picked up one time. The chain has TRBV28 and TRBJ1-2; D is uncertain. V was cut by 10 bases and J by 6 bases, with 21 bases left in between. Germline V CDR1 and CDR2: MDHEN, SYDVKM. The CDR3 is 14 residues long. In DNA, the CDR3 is TGTGCCATCACCTCCTGGGCCTTAGAAGATGGCTACACCTTC. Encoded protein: CAITSWALEDGYTF.

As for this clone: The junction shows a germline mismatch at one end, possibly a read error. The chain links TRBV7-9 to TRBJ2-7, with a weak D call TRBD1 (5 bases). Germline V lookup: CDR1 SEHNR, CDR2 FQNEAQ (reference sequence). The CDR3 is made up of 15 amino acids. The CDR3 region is CSSSLQSVRAREQYF. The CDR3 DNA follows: TGTTCCAGCAGCTTACAGTCCGTCAGGGCTAGGGAGCAGTACTTC.

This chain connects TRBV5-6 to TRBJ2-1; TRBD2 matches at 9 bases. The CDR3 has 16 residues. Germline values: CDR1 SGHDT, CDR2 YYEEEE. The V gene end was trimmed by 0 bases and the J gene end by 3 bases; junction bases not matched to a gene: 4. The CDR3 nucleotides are TGTGCCAGCAGCTTGGGCGGGCGGGAGGGCTACAATGAGCAGTTCTTC. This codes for CASSLGGREGYNEQFF.

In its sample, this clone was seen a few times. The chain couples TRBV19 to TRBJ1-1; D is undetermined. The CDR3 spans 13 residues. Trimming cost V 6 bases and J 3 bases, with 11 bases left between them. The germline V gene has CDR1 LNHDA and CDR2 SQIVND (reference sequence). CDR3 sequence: CASSTVLYTEAFF. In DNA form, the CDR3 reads TGTGCCAGTAGCACCGTACTATACACTGAAGCTTTCTTT.

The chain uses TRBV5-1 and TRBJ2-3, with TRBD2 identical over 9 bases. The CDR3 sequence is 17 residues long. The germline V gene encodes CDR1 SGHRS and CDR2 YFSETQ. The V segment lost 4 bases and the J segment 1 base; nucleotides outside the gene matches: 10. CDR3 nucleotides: TGCGCCAGCAGCCCGGGACTAGCTTCTCAGGGCACAGATACGCAGTATTTT. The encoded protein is CASSPGLASQGTDTQYF.

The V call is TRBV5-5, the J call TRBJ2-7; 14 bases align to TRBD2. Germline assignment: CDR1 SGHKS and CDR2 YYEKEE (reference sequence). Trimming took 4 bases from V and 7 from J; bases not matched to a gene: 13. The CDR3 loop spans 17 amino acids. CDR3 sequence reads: CASSPGLAGGTNREQYF. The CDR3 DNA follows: TGTGCCAGCAGCCCCGGACTAGCGGGAGGTACTAATAGGGAGCAGTACTTC.

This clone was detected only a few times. The CDR3 region is CASSFGQGVFTEAFF. For the CDR3, the DNA is TGTGCCAGCAGTTTTGGACAGGGGGTGTTTACTGAAGCTTTCTTT. The chain employs TRBV14 and TRBJ1-1, with 10 bases matching TRBD1. The germline gives CDR1 SGHDN, CDR2 FVKESK. V gave up 6 bases and J gave up 5 bases; unmatched junction bases: 9. CDR3 length equals 15 residues.

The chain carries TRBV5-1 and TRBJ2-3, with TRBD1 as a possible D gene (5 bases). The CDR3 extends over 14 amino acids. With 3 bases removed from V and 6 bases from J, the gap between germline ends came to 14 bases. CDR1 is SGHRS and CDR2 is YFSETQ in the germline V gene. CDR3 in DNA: TGCGCCAGCAGCTCCCGACAGACTTTGGATACGCAGTATTTT. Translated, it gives CASSSRQTLDTQYF.

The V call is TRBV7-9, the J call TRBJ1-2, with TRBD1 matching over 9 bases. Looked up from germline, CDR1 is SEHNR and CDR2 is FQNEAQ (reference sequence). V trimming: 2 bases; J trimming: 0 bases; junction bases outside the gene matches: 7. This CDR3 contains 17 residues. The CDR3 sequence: CASSLFTGGASNYGYTF. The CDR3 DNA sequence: TGTGCCAGCAGCTTATTCACAGGGGGCGCCTCTAACTATGGCTACACCTTC.

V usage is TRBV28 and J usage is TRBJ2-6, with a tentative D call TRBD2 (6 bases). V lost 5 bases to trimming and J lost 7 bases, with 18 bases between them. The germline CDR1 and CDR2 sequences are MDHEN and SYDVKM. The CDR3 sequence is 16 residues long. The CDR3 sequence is CASSTPHGGRANVLTF. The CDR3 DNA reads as TGTGCCAGCAGTACCCCGCATGGGGGGAGAGCCAACGTCCTGACTTTC.

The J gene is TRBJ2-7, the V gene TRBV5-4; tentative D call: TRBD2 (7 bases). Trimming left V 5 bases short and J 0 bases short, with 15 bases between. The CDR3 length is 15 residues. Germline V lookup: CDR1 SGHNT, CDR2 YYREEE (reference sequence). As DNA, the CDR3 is TGTGCCAGCAGAACTTGGGGGGGGCTCTCCTACGAGCAGTACTTC. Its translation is CASRTWGGLSYEQYF.

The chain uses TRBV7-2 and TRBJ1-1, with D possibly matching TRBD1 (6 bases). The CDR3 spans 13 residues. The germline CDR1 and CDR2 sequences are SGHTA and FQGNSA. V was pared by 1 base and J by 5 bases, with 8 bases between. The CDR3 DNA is TGTGCCAGCAGCTTAGTTAGGGGGACTGAAGCTTTCTTT. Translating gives CASSLVRGTEAFF.

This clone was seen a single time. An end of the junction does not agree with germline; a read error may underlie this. The DNA for the CDR3 is TGTGCCAGCAGAGAAGGTATGAACTATGGCTACACCTTC. Residues: CASREGMNYGYTF. The chain has TRBV6-1 and TRBJ1-2; D not certain. The germline gives CDR1 MNHNS, CDR2 SASEGT. The CDR3 contains 13 residues.

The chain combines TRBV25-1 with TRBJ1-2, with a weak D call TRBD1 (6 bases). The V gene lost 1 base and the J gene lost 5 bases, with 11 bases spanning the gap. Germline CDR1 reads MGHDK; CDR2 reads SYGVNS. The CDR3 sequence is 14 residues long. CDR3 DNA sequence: TGTGCCAGCAGTGAATCGAGGGGGAATTATGGCTACACCTTC. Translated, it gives CASSESRGNYGYTF.

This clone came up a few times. CDR3 coding DNA: TGTGCCACCTCAGGGATTTTCAGCAATCAGCCCCAGCATTTT. It translates to CATSGIFSNQPQHF. The genes are TRBV6-1 and TRBJ1-5, with D possibly matching TRBD1 (5 bases). This CDR3 region has 14 residues. CDR1 and CDR2 from the germline V gene are MNHNS and SASEGT. Trimming left V 10 bases short and J 1 base short, with 14 bases between.

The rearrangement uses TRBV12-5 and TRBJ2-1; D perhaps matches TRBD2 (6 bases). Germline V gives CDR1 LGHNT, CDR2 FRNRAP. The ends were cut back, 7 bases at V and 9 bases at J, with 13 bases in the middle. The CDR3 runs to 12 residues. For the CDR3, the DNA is TGTGCTAGTGCCTGGGGGGATACTGAGCAGTTCTTC. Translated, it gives CASAWGDTEQFF.

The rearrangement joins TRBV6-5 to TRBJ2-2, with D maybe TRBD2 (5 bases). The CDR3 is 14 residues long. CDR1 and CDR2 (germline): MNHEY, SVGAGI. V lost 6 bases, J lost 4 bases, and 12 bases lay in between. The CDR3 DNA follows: TGTGCCAGCAGGCTCCCCCGGGGCACCGGGGAGCTGTTTTTT. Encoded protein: CASRLPRGTGELFF.

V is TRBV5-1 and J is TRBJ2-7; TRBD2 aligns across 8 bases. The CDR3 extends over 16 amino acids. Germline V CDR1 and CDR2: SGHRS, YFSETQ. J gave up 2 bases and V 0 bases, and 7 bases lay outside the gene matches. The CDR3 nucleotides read TGCGCCAGCAGCTTGGCCGTAGCGGGACCAGCCTACGAGCAGTACTTC. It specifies CASSLAVAGPAYEQYF.

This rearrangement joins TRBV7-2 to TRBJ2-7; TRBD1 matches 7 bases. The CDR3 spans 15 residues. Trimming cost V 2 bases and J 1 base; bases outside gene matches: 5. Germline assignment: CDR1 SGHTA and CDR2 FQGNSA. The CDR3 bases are TGTGCCAGCAGCTTACCGGGACAGCTATCCTACGAGCAGTACTTC. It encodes CASSLPGQLSYEQYF. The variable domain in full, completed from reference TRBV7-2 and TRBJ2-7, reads GAGVSQSPSNKVTEKGKDVELRCDPISGHTALYWYRQSLGQGLEFLIYFQGNSAPDKSGLPSDRFSAERTGGSVSTLTIQRTQQEDSAVYLCASSLPGQLSYEQYFGPGTRLTVT.

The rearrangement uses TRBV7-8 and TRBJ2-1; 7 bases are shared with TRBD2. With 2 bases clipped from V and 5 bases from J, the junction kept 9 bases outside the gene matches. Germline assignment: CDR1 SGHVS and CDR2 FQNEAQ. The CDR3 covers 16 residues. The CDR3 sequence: CASSLYGGRRDNEQFF. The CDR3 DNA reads TGTGCCAGCAGCTTATATGGCGGGAGAAGGGACAATGAGCAGTTCTTC.